This record concerns one TCR beta chain sequence. Its antigen is undetermined. This specimen belongs to a study of T cells expressing NK-cell markers. In the study overall: From sorted CD3+CD56+NKG2C+, CD3+CD56+NKG2C- and CD3+CD56-NKG2C+ T cells came the TCR beta repertoires.

Broader study findings: No clear determination of HCMV specificity was made for expanded NKG2C+ T cell clones.

No DNA is given; TCRdb re-called the 5' RACE reads and lists each CDR3 protein once. Here the sample table reports 350,000 to 450,000 distinct CDR3 sequences. The CDR3 length is 16 residues. CDR1 is KGHDR and CDR2 is SFDVKD in the germline V gene. The chain carries TRBV24-1 and TRBJ1-5. The sequence derives from a man aged 18-69 years in good health. The sequenced material came from blood T cells: a sorted CD56 or NKG2C T cell subset, CD4+ or CD8+ T cells, or bulk PBMC T cells (not recorded which). CDR3 region: CATSDFGRGLGQPQHF.